The rows below give T cell receptor beta chains drawn from one sample of a study of PD-1 blockade in classical Hodgkin lymphoma. This table comes from immunoSEQ multiplex PCR, and its TCRdb copy is limited to in-frame clones, with some not included. Here the sample spans about 17,000 clones, 70% being singletons. The starting material was CD4+ T cells from blood, obtained before the fourth cycle of nivolumab. These receptors all stem from a human donor with classical Hodgkin lymphoma. Each CDR3 is given without its conserved first and last residue. D genes are given only for firm matches.

len	v_gene	d_gene	CDR3aa
13	TRBV7-3	-	ASSLGGLLRDTQY
12	TRBV2	-	ASSGGGGNQPQH
17	TRBV5-1	-	ASSLPGLRTYGSYNEQF
11	TRBV30	TRBD1	AWSVLLGQVGF
17	TRBV2	TRBD2	ASSEARGTSGARWETQY
13	TRBV9	-	ASRDPSSYNSPLH
14	TRBV7-2	TRBD1	ASSWGQLIGSGELF
14	TRBV4-3	-	ASSQDSGTLNGELF
13	TRBV15	-	ATSRRGGGAGELF
14	TRBV28	-	ASSSPWAMGNQPQH